The 5 T cell receptor beta chains below come from one sample, sequenced in a study of Graves' ophthalmopathy and Graves' hyperthyroidism (dated 2018 in TCRdb). TCRdb names Illumina HiSeq 2000 as the instrument used. TCR beta CDR3 regions were amplified from RNA transcripts for repertoire sequencing. The first round was an RT-PCR using HTBI primers with the Qiagen OneStep RT-PCR kit, and this first round was followed by a second-round multiplex PCR, then size selection and purification. Using fastp trimming at Q25 and MiXCR clonotype assembly, TCRdb reanalyzed the public sequencing data and kept in-frame beta chains. Merged by CDR3 protein, the rows form single entries marked with the most common genes and DNA. In all, the sample holds approximately 460,000 distinct CDR3 sequences, and around an eighth of those were seen once. Approximately 9.8% of the sample is held by the ten biggest clonotypes.

Sequences were obtained from blood. These receptors were obtained from a woman between 25 and 40 years old with Graves' ophthalmopathy. Donor details come from another sample of the same person, matched by shared clones.

This clonotype was observed at least ten times. The chain has TRBV5-1 and TRBJ1-1; maybe TRBD1 (6 bases). With 3 bases removed from V and 3 bases from J, the gap between germline ends came to 18 bases. CDR3 size: 16 residues. Germline V lookup: CDR1 SGHRS, CDR2 YFSETQ. CDR3 in amino acids: CASSSLIRGADTEAFF. CDR3 DNA sequence: TGCGCCAGCAGCTCCCTAATCCGGGGGGCGGACACTGAAGCTTTCTTT. Supplemented by reference TRBV5-1 and TRBJ1-1, the full variable domain reads KAGVTQTPRYLIKTRGQQVTLSCSPISGHRSVSWYQQTPGQGLQFLFEYFSETQRNKGNFPGRFSGRQFSNSRSEMNVSTLELGDSALYLCASSSLIRGADTEAFFGQGTRLTVV.

This clonotype was counted only a few times. The chain carries TRBV24-1 and TRBJ2-5; 8 positions agree with TRBD2. J gave up 5 bases and V 0 bases, and 13 bases lay outside the gene matches. CDR3 length: 18 residues. Germline lookup yields CDR1 KGHDR and CDR2 SFDVKD. CDR3 nucleotides: TGTGCCACCAGTGATTTGGATTTTCCGGCTAGCGGGCGGGAGACCCAGTACTTC. Translating gives CATSDLDFPASGRETQYF.

The chain carries TRBV5-1 and TRBJ1-1, with D possibly being TRBD1 (5 bases). CDR1 SGHRS and CDR2 YFSETQ come from the germline V gene. V gave up 4 bases and J gave up 7 bases, with 14 bases separating them. CDR3 length: 13 amino acids. The CDR3 DNA is TGCGCCAGCAGCGTTTCAGGGTTGGGTGAAGCTTTCTTT. The encoded protein is CASSVSGLGEAFF.

This clonotype was observed many times. The chain is built from TRBV6-1 and TRBJ2-7; 8 nucleotides match TRBD2. The trim removed 6 bases at V and 2 bases at J, leaving 6 bases unmatched. The CDR3 spans 14 residues. Germline CDR1 MNHNS, CDR2 SASEGT. The CDR3 loop reads CASRTGGNPYEQYF. The CDR3 nucleotides are TGTGCCAGCAGAACGGGAGGGAATCCCTACGAGCAGTACTTC.

This clonotype showed up many times. V usage is TRBV2 and J usage is TRBJ1-1; tentatively, D is TRBD1 (5 bases). The germline V and J ends were trimmed by 5 bases and 4 bases, with 11 bases remaining between them. In germline, CDR1 is SNHLY, CDR2 FYNNEI. This CDR3 comprises 13 residues. The CDR3 loop is CASSYDSRTEAFF. The CDR3 bases are TGTGCCAGCAGTTACGACAGCCGCACTGAAGCTTTCTTT.